This T cell receptor (beta chain) was captured by sequencing in a study of beta chain features in type 1 diabetes. Study-wide results and caveats: Patients with type 1 diabetes carried fewer insertions and had more deletions at their VDJ junctions. All four CD4+ subsets of Type 1 diabetes patients contained TCRB CDR3s that were moderately but significantly shorter.

The whole isolated RNA underwent reverse transcription, so sequencing captured expressed TCRB transcripts. Sequencing was performed with immunoSEQ multiplex PCR; in TCRdb, only in-frame clones are kept and a portion is missing. The repertoire includes under 300,000 clones, about 15% of them detected once, and 0.019% sits in the top ten. V lost 5 bases and J lost 10; bases outside the gene matches: 13. The germline V gene has CDR1 LGHNT and CDR2 FRNRAP. This CDR3 has 14 residues. As concerns this clone: The antigen remains undetermined.

The authors took one heparinised blood draw, averaging roughly 120 mL, from each donor. The chain carries TRBV12-5 and TRBJ1-1; 7 bases match TRBD1. This receptor was obtained from a man in his thirties or forties with type 1 diabetes. The specimen sequenced was naive CD4+ T cells from blood. CDR3 in amino acids: CASGQGGTDSGAFF. DNA for the CDR3: TGTGCTAGTGGTCAAGGGGGGACAGACTCCGGAGCTTTCTTT.